This passage covers 29 T cell receptor beta chains from one sample sequenced in a study of spatial heterogeneity in lung cancer. Specified time point: sample taken at primary tumor resection. One entry per CDR3 protein, called by TCRdb with MiXCR from the 5' RACE reads. The sample contains around 7,500 distinct CDR3 sequences, 18% of which appear only once. Study-wide points: It was found that expanded intratumoral alpha and beta TCR counts tracked tumor mutation counts.

These receptors are not linked to any known antigen. The specimen comprised lung tumor tissue, sampled at surgery. The origin of the receptors is a female donor with early-stage non-small cell lung cancer.

V usage is TRBV6-2 or TRBV6-3 and J usage is TRBJ2-3; D possibly corresponds to TRBD2 (6 bases). Germline V lookup: CDR1 MNHEY, CDR2 SVGEGT. The CDR3 extends over 15 amino acids. V dropped 5 bases and J dropped 2 bases, with 14 bases sitting between them. Written as DNA, the CDR3 is TGTGCCAGCAGTAAAGGCGGGGTAACCACAGATACGCAGTATTTT. Its protein is CASSKGGVTTDTQYF.

By its share, this clonotype is medium-sized. This rearrangement joins TRBV5-6 to TRBJ2-2; D remains unclear. CDR1 SGHDT and CDR2 YYEEEE come from the germline V gene. V lost 3 bases and J 3 bases, leaving 9 bases between the germline ends. CDR3 length equals 14 residues. This CDR3 reads CASSYRTHTGELFF. The CDR3 DNA reads TGTGCCAGCAGCTATCGGACCCACACCGGGGAGCTGTTTTTT.

CDR3 in DNA: TGTGCCTGCAGGGGTTCGAACACCGGGGAGCTGTTTTTT. Its protein is CACRGSNTGELFF. The chain employs TRBV24-1 and TRBJ2-2; D may be TRBD1 (6 bases). The CDR3 has 13 amino acids. Germline CDR1 KGHDR, CDR2 SFDVKD. The ends were cut back, 12 bases at V and 0 bases at J, with 10 bases in the middle.

This clonotype was counted a few times. CDR3 protein: CASSDGRQTITDTQYF. In nucleotides, the CDR3 is TGTGCCAGCAGCGACGGACGGCAAACTATCACAGATACGCAGTATTTT. This chain links TRBV7-9 with TRBJ2-3, with D uncertain. Germline V gene sequence: CDR1 SEHNR, CDR2 FQNEAQ (reference sequence). V gave up 5 bases and J gave up 2 bases, with 17 bases separating them. The CDR3 has 16 amino acids.

The sample holds a few counts of this clonotype. V usage is TRBV7-9 and J usage is TRBJ2-7; 7 bases are shared with TRBD1. J gave up 5 bases and V 3 bases, and 1 base lay outside the gene matches. CDR3 length equals 12 residues. CDR1 SEHNR and CDR2 FQNEAQ come from the germline V gene (reference sequence). The CDR3 reads CASSFQGDEQYF. CDR3 nucleotide sequence: TGTGCCAGCAGCTTTCAGGGGGACGAGCAGTACTTC. Together with reference TRBV7-9 and TRBJ2-7, the CDR3 gives the full variable domain: DTGVSQNPRHKITKRGQNVTFRCDPISEHNRLYWYRQTLGQGPEFLTYFQNEAQLEKSRLLSDRFSAERPKGSFSTLEIQRTEQGDSAMYLCASSFQGDEQYFGPGTRLTVT.

This clonotype was seen more than once but under ten times. J is TRBJ2-5 and V is TRBV27, with TRBD2 matching over 13 bases. Germline CDR1 reads MNHEY; CDR2 reads SMNVEV (reference sequence). There are 15 residues in the CDR3. J lost 4 bases, V lost 5 bases, and 4 bases had no gene match. CDR3 sequence: CASSQGLAGRETQYF. In DNA form, the CDR3 reads TGTGCCAGCAGTCAGGGACTAGCGGGACGAGAGACCCAGTACTTC.

The V gene is TRBV28, the J gene TRBJ2-3; unclear D gene. Germline values: CDR1 MDHEN, CDR2 SYDVKM. The CDR3 covers 12 residues. V shed 1 base and J shed 4 bases, with 3 bases lying between them. CDR3 in amino acids: CASSLSADTQYF. CDR3 nucleotide sequence: TGTGCCAGCAGTTTATCAGCAGATACGCAGTATTTT.

By its share, this clonotype is medium-sized. CDR3 DNA sequence: TGTGCCAGCAGTTCCCCCGGGACAGGGCCGGACACTGAAGCTTTCTTT. Amino acids: CASSSPGTGPDTEAFF. The V gene is TRBV6-2 or TRBV6-3, the J gene TRBJ1-1; TRBD1 aligns across 9 bases. CDR3 length: 16 residues. V shed 4 bases, J shed 3 bases, and the junction held 9 bases outside the gene matches. In germline, CDR1 is MNHEY, CDR2 SVGEGT.

By its share, this clonotype is large. The genes are TRBV7-9 and TRBJ2-3, with TRBD1 identical over 8 bases. The CDR3 length is 13 residues. The ends lost 9 bases at V and 5 bases at J; junction bases unmatched: 7. CDR1 and CDR2 (germline): SEHNR, FQNEAQ (reference sequence). The CDR3 nucleotides read TGTGCCAGAAGTGGACAGGGCGTAGATACGCAGTATTTT. Its protein product is CARSGQGVDTQYF.

By sample share, this clonotype is medium-sized (0.01 to 0.1%). The V call is TRBV5-1, the J call TRBJ2-5; the D gene is possibly TRBD1 (5 bases). The germline CDR1 and CDR2 sequences are SGHRS and YFSETQ. There are 15 residues in the CDR3. Trimming removed 0 bases from V and 4 bases from J, with 13 bases in between. The CDR3 spells CASSLVAPGSETQYF. DNA for the CDR3: TGCGCCAGCAGCTTGGTAGCTCCAGGGTCAGAGACCCAGTACTTC. Combining the CDR3 with reference TRBV5-1 and TRBJ2-5 gives the whole variable domain KAGVTQTPRYLIKTRGQQVTLSCSPISGHRSVSWYQQTPGQGLQFLFEYFSETQRNKGNFPGRFSGRQFSNSRSEMNVSTLELGDSALYLCASSLVAPGSETQYFGPGTRLLVL.

The chain has TRBV6-5 and TRBJ1-6, with D tentatively TRBD1 (5 bases). Germline V gene sequence: CDR1 MNHEY, CDR2 SVGAGI. V was pared by 2 bases and J by 0 bases, with 11 bases between. This CDR3 is built from 17 residues. DNA for the CDR3: TGTGCCAGCAGTTACGTCAAGGGGAGCTCCTATAATTCACCCCTCCACTTT. Its translation is CASSYVKGSSYNSPLHF.

This clonotype was counted a few times. The chain combines TRBV28 with TRBJ1-1; D is perhaps TRBD1 (6 bases). Germline CDR1 is MDHEN and CDR2 is SYDVKM. V dropped 2 bases and J dropped 4 bases, with 11 bases sitting between them. The CDR3 loop spans 14 amino acids. CDR3 nucleotides: TGTGCCAGCAGTTTAGCGGGGGCTATCACTGAAGCTTTCTTT. This encodes CASSLAGAITEAFF.

The J gene is TRBJ2-5, the V gene TRBV28; TRBD1 might be the D (6 bases). The CDR3 extends over 15 amino acids. V was trimmed by 3 bases and J by 2 bases, leaving 13 bases between them. Germline values: CDR1 MDHEN, CDR2 SYDVKM. The CDR3 DNA is TGTGCCAGCAGTTTCAGGCCGGGACATCAAGAGACCCAGTACTTC. Amino acid sequence: CASSFRPGHQETQYF.

This chain joins TRBV15 and TRBJ1-1; D gene unclear. The germline gives CDR1 LNHNV, CDR2 YYDKDF (reference sequence). There are 13 residues in the CDR3. With 0 bases removed from V and 3 bases from J, the gap between germline ends came to 5 bases. The CDR3 sequence: CATSRDEDTEAFF. Written as DNA, the CDR3 is TGTGCCACCAGCAGAGATGAGGACACTGAAGCTTTCTTT.

The chain combines TRBV7-2 with TRBJ2-5, with 8 nucleotides matching TRBD1. Germline CDR1 and CDR2: SGHTA and FQGNSA. V gave up 5 bases and J gave up 3 bases; unmatched junction bases: 5. The length of the CDR3 is 14 residues. The CDR3 spells CASSINRGKETQYF. CDR3 sequence (DNA): TGTGCCAGCAGCATAAACAGGGGGAAAGAGACCCAGTACTTC. The whole variable domain, remainder taken from reference TRBV7-2 and TRBJ2-5, is GAGVSQSPSNKVTEKGKDVELRCDPISGHTALYWYRQSLGQGLEFLIYFQGNSAPDKSGLPSDRFSAERTGGSVSTLTIQRTQQEDSAVYLCASSINRGKETQYFGPGTRLLVL.

This clonotype was found a few times. The chain has TRBV19 and TRBJ2-4; 9 bases line up with TRBD1. J lost 1 base, V lost 5 bases, and 3 bases had no gene match. The CDR3 has 15 amino acids. Germline CDR1 and CDR2: LNHDA and SQIVND (reference sequence). The CDR3 coding sequence is TGTGCCAGTAGTGAACAGGGGGCGGCCAAAAACATTCAGTACTTC. Its protein product is CASSEQGAAKNIQYF. The full variable domain, in which reference TRBV19 and TRBJ2-4 provide the parts outside the CDR3, is DGGITQSPKYLFRKEGQNVTLSCEQNLNHDAMYWYRQDPGQGLRLIYYSQIVNDFQKGDIAEGYSVSREKKESFPLTVTSAQKNPTAFYLCASSEQGAAKNIQYFGAGTRLSVL.

This clonotype was counted a few times. The gene calls are TRBV11-3 and TRBJ2-2; the D gene is possibly TRBD1 (6 bases). The V end lost 5 bases, the J end lost 3 bases, and 19 bases lay between the germline ends. The CDR3 runs to 17 residues. Germline V gene sequence: CDR1 SGHNT, CDR2 YENEEA. The DNA of the CDR3 is TGTGCCAGCAGCCTCCCGCAACCAGGGGTGGACACCGGGGAGCTGTTTTTT. Protein: CASSLPQPGVDTGELFF.

This clonotype occurred a few times. This rearrangement joins TRBV4-3 to TRBJ2-2; 12 nucleotides line up with TRBD1. Germline V gene lookup returns CDR1 LGHNA and CDR2 YSLEER. V shed 0 bases, J shed 7 bases, and the junction held 12 bases outside the gene matches. The CDR3 loop spans 19 amino acids. The CDR3 is CASSQDLGGQGALGGELFF. CDR3 DNA: TGCGCCAGCAGCCAAGATCTTGGGGGACAGGGGGCCCTAGGCGGGGAGCTGTTTTTT.

This clonotype was seen a few times. The rearrangement links TRBV3-1 to TRBJ2-7; 11 nucleotides line up with TRBD1. Germline loops: CDR1 LGHDT, CDR2 YNNKEL (reference sequence). This CDR3 region has 14 residues. V trimming: 4 bases; J trimming: 5 bases; junction bases outside the gene matches: 4. For the CDR3, the DNA is TGTGCCAGCAGCCTCTGGGACAGGGGGGACGAGCAGTACTTC. Residues: CASSLWDRGDEQYF.

By share, this clonotype ranks as medium-sized. The chain links TRBV15 to TRBJ2-6; possible D gene TRBD2, 6 bases. The CDR3 is made up of 16 amino acids. Germline lookup yields CDR1 LNHNV and CDR2 YYDKDF (reference sequence). Trimming cost V 0 bases and J 2 bases, with 8 bases left between them. The CDR3 region is CATSRDRGTGANVLTF. The CDR3 nucleotides read TGTGCCACCAGCAGAGATCGGGGGACTGGGGCCAACGTCCTGACTTTC.

This chain uses TRBV29-1 with TRBJ2-1; D could derive from TRBD1 or TRBD2 (5 bases each). Per the germline V gene, CDR1 is SQVTM and CDR2 is ANQGSEA. The CDR3 contains 13 residues. The CDR3 DNA sequence: TGCAGTGTCTCGGGGCTGCCAGGCAATGAGCAGTTCTTC. It encodes CSVSGLPGNEQFF.

J is TRBJ2-7 and V is TRBV5-4; D unresolved. CDR1 and CDR2 (germline): SGHNT, YYREEE (reference sequence). This CDR3 comprises 12 residues. With 7 bases removed from V and 0 bases from J, the gap between germline ends came to 8 bases. Written as DNA, the CDR3 is TGTGCCAGCGGAGACAACTCCTACGAGCAGTACTTC. As protein: CASGDNSYEQYF.

This clonotype came up once. The gene calls are TRBV6-4 and TRBJ2-3; 9 bases are a match to TRBD2. The germline gives CDR1 MRHNA, CDR2 SNTAGT. The V segment lost 2 bases and the J segment 0 bases; nucleotides outside the gene matches: 9. This CDR3 is 18 amino acids long. The CDR3 sequence: CASSDVGGGALSTDTQYF. CDR3 in DNA: TGTGCCAGCAGTGACGTTGGCGGGGGGGCCTTAAGCACAGATACGCAGTATTTT.

The V gene is TRBV6-5, the J gene TRBJ2-4; 8 nucleotides agree with TRBD1. Looked up from germline, CDR1 is MNHEY and CDR2 is SVGAGI. With 2 bases clipped from V and 15 bases from J, the junction kept 18 bases outside the gene matches. The CDR3 spans 16 residues. The CDR3 loop is CASSYVPGTGGILLYF. In DNA form, the CDR3 reads TGTGCCAGCAGTTACGTTCCCGGGACAGGTGGCATCCTTTTGTACTTC.

The chain has TRBV10-3 and TRBJ2-6; 11 positions agree with TRBD2. V gave up 3 bases and J gave up 0 bases; unmatched junction bases: 1. Germline lookup yields CDR1 ENHRY and CDR2 SYGVKD. The CDR3 runs 17 residues. Written as DNA, the CDR3 is TGTGCCATCAGTGAACTAGCGGGGGCCTCTGGGGCCAACGTCCTGACTTTC. Translation gives CAISELAGASGANVLTF.

This clonotype turned up a few times. This chain connects TRBV2 to TRBJ1-6; D may be TRBD1 (5 bases). The CDR3 contains 16 residues. The V end was cut by 1 base, the J end by 3 bases, with 10 bases between. The V gene's germline CDR1 is SNHLY and CDR2 FYNNEI. Here the CDR3 DNA reads TGTGCCAGCAGTGAAGTCGGGGGTAACTATAATTCACCCCTCCACTTT. Residues: CASSEVGGNYNSPLHF.

This chain uses TRBV20-1 with TRBJ2-7, with no clear D. The CDR3 spans 11 residues. Trimming took 2 bases from V and 2 from J, leaving 4 bases between them. Germline loops: CDR1 DFQATT, CDR2 SNEGSKA (reference sequence). The CDR3 DNA reads as TGCAGTGCTAGACAGACCTACGAGCAGTACTTC. It translates to CSARQTYEQYF.

The chain is built from TRBV20-1 and TRBJ2-7; D might be TRBD2 (6 bases). V dropped 5 bases and J dropped 5 bases, with 16 bases sitting between them. The CDR3 has 13 residues. In germline, CDR1 is DFQATT, CDR2 SNEGSKA (reference sequence). The CDR3 coding sequence is TGCAGTGCTGACAAGGCCCCGGGAGACGAGCAGTACTTC. Translation: CSADKAPGDEQYF.

This clonotype is medium-sized within its sample. The chain has TRBV6-6 and TRBJ2-7; D is tentatively TRBD1 or TRBD2 (5 bases each). Trimming took off 1 base at V and 4 bases at J, with 11 bases between the two ends. The CDR3 runs to 14 residues. The germline V gene encodes CDR1 MNHNY and CDR2 SVGAGI (reference sequence). The CDR3 is CASSYWEGEYEQYF. The DNA of the CDR3 is TGTGCCAGCAGTTACTGGGAAGGGGAGTACGAGCAGTACTTC.